The clone carrying this TCR beta chain was recorded at least ten times. Time point specified: after trial treatment. The treatment: LDRT plus nivolumab, ipilimumab, low-dose cyclophosphamide and aspirin (RACIN trial). Patients who could take part had advanced solid tumors with no tumor-infiltrating lymphocytes. The data derive from a study of low-dose radiotherapy and immunotherapy resistance in tumors. Both TCRalpha and TCRbeta chains were reverse transcribed with V-gene-specific primers. A roughly 20-cycle PCR with a constant-region primer and V-primer adapter amplified TCRs. mRNA that had been isolated underwent amplification through in vitro transcription. TCRdb re-derived calls from the reads in MiXCR, one entry per CDR3 protein. The data hold around 100,000 distinct CDR3 sequences, with less than 25% observed a single time. CDR1 and CDR2 from the germline V gene are SGDLS and YYNGEE. Trimming removed 0 bases at V and 5 bases at J, with 7 bases between. The CDR3 is made up of 13 amino acids.

The sample in question was PBMCs, obtained after low-dose radiotherapy plus immunotherapy. This sequence was found in a male donor with prostate cancer. V is TRBV9 and J is TRBJ2-3; D remains ambiguous. The CDR3: CASSVAWRDTQYF. CDR3 bases: TGTGCCAGCAGCGTAGCTTGGCGAGATACGCAGTATTTT.